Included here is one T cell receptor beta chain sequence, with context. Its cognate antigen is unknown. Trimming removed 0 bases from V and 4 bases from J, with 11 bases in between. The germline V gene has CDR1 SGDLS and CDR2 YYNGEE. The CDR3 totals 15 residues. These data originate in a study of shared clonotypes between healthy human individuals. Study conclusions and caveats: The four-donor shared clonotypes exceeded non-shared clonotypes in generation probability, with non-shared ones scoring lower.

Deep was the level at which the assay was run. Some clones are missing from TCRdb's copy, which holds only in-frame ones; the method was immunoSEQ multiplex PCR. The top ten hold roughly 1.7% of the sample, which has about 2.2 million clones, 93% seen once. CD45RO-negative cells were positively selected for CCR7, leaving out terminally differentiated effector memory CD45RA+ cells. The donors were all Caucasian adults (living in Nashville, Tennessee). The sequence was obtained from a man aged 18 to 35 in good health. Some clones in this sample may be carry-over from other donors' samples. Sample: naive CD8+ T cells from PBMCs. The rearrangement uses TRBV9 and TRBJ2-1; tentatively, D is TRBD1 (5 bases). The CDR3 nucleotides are TGTGCCAGCAGCGTAGCTACGACAGCTTACAATGAGCAGTTCTTC. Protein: CASSVATTAYNEQFF.